This T cell receptor (beta chain) was found in a study of cytomegalovirus exposure and HLA in healthy donors. V lost 0 bases to trimming and J lost 4 bases; unmatched junction nucleotides: 4. Looked up from germline, CDR1 is GTSNPN and CDR2 is SVGIG (reference sequence). The CDR3 runs to 17 residues. 13 Jbeta primers and 60 Vbeta primers were used for the PCR. Using immunoSEQ multiplex PCR, the repertoire was profiled, and TCRdb retains in-frame clones only, with some absent. Among about 86,000 clones listed, just over 70% were seen once. General study findings and limits: Immune exposure was documented only through CMV serostatus.

On this clone itself: Its antigen is not identified.

Material for sequencing was PBMCs. The chain recombines TRBV30 with TRBJ1-6; 12 bases fit TRBD1. The receptor was isolated from a man in his sixties in good health and CMV-seronegative. Here the CDR3 DNA reads TGTGCCTGGAGTGTATTGGGACAGGGGGCGTATAATTCACCCCTCCACTTT. It specifies CAWSVLGQGAYNSPLHF.